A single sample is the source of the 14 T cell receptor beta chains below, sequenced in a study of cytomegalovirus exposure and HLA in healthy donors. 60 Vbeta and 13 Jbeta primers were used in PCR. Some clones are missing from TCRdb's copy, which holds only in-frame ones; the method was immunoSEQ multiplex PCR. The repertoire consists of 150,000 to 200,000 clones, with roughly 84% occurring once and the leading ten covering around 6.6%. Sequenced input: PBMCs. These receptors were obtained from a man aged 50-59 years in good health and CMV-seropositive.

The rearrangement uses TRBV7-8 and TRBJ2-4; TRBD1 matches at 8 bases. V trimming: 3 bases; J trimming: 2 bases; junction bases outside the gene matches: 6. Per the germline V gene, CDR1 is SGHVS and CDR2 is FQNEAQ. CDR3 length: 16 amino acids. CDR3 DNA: TGTGCCAGCAGCTTTGACAGGGGTAGTACCAAAAACATTCAGTACTTC. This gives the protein CASSFDRGSTKNIQYF.

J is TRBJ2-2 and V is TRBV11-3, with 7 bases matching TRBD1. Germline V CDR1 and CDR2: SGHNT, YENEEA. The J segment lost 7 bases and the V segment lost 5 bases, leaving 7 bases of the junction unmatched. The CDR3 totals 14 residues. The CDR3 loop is CASSPRPGGGELFF. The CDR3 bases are TGTGCCAGCAGCCCCCGTCCAGGGGGCGGGGAGCTGTTTTTT.

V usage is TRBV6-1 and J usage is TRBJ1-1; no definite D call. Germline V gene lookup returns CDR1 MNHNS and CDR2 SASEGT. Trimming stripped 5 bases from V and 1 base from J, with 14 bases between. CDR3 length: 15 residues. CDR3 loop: CASSPTLQTNTEAFF. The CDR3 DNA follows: TGTGCCAGCAGTCCTACCCTACAGACGAACACTGAAGCTTTCTTT.

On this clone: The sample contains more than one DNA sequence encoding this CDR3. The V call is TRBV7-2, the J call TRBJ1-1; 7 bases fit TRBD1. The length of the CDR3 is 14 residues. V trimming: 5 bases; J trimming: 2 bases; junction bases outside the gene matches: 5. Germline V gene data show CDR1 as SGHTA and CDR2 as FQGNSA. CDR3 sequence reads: CASSLGQLNTEAFF. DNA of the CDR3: TGTGCCAGCAGCCTGGGACAGCTAAACACTGAAGCTTTCTTT.

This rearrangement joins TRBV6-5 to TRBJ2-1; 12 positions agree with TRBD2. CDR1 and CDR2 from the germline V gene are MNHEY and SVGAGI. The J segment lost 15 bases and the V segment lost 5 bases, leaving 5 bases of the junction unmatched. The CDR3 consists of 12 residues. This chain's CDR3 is CASSQTSGGVFF. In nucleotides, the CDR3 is TGTGCCAGCAGTCAGACTAGCGGGGGCGTGTTCTTC.

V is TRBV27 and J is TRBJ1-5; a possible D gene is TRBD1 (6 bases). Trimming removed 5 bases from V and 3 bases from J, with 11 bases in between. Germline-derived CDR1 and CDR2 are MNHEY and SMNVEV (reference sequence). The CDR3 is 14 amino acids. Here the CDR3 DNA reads TGTGCCAGCAGTCCACAGGGCCCCAATCAGCCCCAGCATTTT. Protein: CASSPQGPNQPQHF.

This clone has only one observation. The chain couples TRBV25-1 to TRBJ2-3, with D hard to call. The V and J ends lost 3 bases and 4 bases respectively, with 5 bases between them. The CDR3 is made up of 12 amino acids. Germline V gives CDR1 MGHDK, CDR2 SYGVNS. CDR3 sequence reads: CASSDSSDTQYF. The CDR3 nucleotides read TGTGCCAGCAGTGACTCCTCAGATACGCAGTATTTT.

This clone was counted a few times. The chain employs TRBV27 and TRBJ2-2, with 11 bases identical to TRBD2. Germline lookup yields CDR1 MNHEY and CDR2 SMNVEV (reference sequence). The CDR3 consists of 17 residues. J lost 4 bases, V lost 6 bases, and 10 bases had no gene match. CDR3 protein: CASRPPGLAETTGELFF. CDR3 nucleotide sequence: TGTGCCAGCAGGCCCCCGGGACTAGCGGAAACCACCGGGGAGCTGTTTTTT.

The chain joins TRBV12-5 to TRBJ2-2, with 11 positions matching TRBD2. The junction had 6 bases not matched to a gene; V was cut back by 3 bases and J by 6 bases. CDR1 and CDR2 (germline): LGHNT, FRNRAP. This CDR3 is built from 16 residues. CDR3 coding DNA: TGTGCTAGTGGTTTCTCCGGGACTAGCGGTTCCGGGGAGCTGTTTTTT. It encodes CASGFSGTSGSGELFF.

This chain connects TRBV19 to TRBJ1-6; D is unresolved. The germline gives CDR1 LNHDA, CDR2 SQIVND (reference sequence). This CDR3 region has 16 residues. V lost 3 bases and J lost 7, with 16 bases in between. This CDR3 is CASSMTAQRANSPLHF. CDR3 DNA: TGTGCCAGTAGTATGACCGCCCAGAGGGCCAATTCACCCCTCCACTTT.

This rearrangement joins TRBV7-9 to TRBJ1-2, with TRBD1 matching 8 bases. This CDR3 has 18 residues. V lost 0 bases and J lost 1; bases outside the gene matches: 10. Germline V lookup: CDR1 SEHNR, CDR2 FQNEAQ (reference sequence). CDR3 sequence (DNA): TGTGCCAGCAGCTTAGCCGGACAGGGTCCTACAATTAACTATGGCTACACCTTC. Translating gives CASSLAGQGPTINYGYTF.

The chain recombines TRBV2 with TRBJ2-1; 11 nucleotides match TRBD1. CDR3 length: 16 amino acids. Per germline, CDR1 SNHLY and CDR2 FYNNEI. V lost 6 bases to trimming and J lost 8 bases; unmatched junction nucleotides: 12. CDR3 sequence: CASSGFGTGGAHEQFF. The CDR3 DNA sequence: TGTGCCAGCAGCGGGTTCGGGACAGGGGGGGCACATGAGCAGTTCTTC.

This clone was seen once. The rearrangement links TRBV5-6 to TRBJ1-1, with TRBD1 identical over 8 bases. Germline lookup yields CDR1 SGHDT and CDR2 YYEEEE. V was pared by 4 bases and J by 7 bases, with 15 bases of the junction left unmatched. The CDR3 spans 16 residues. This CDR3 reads CASSLQGAVKGVEAFF. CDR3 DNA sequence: TGTGCCAGCAGCCTGCAGGGGGCGGTGAAGGGGGTTGAAGCTTTCTTT.

The CDR3 bases are TGTGCCAGCAGCGTAGGGACAGGGGGACAGCCCCAGCATTTT. This encodes CASSVGTGGQPQHF. The rearrangement links TRBV9 to TRBJ1-5; TRBD1 aligns across 10 bases. Germline V gene data show CDR1 as SGDLS and CDR2 as YYNGEE. The V and J ends lost 0 bases and 7 bases, in that order; junction bases with no gene match: 1. This CDR3 spans 14 amino acids.